These T cell receptor beta chains were read from a single sample in a study of blood T cell repertoires in COVID-19. Produced via immunoSEQ multiplex PCR; TCRdb's table is partial and in-frame only. The table shows some 290,000 clones, with 85% to 95% occurring only once. Sequenced material: PBMCs or T cells enriched from blood (not recorded which). The receptors here all came from a woman aged 25 to 39 who had been exposed to COVID-19. CDR3s include the opening cysteine and the closing phenylalanine or tryptophan. Fields, in order: J gene, V gene, D gene, clone size, CDR3 DNA, CDR3 protein. The D gene is left open where the match is weak. The listing skips clone size in some rows; elsewhere it reads once, few, many or a size class.

>TRBJ2-5|TRBV11-2|TRBD2|.
TGTGCCAGCAGCCCCAGACTAGCGGGGCCTCAAGAGACCCAGTACTTC
CASSPRLAGPQETQYF
>TRBJ2-1|TRBV9|TRBD2|.
TGTGCATCCGGGCGGGGGGACCGCTGGAATGAGCAGTTCTTC
CASGRGDRWNEQFF
>TRBJ2-6|TRBV6-6|.|.
TGTGCCAGCAGCGTCAAGGGAGGACCTGGGGCCAACGTCCTGACTTTC
CASSVKGGPGANVLTF
>TRBJ1-1|TRBV10-3|TRBD1|few
TGTGCCATCAGTGATGACAGGGGGCTATTTGACACTGAAGCTTTCTTT
CAISDDRGLFDTEAFF
>TRBJ1-1|TRBV29-1|.|.
TGCAGCGTTGACTTGAGCACTGAAGCTTTCTTT
CSVDLSTEAFF
>TRBJ1-4|TRBV5-5|.|.
TGTGCCAGCAGCTTGGCGCAGGTTGCAACTAATGAAAAACTGTTTTTT
CASSLAQVATNEKLFF
>TRBJ1-1|TRBV5-6|.|few
TGTGCCAGCAGCCCACAAGACACTGAAGCTTTCTTT
CASSPQDTEAFF
>TRBJ2-7|TRBV24-1|TRBD1|.
TGTGCCACCAGTGACCGGGACAGGGGTTTCAACGAGCAGTACTTC
CATSDRDRGFNEQYF
>TRBJ2-1|TRBV6-4|TRBD2|.
TGTGCCAGCAGTGCCCAGACTAGCGCAAATGAGCAGTTCTTC
CASSAQTSANEQFF
>TRBJ2-7|TRBV12-3/TRBV12-4|.|once
TGTGCCAGCAGTAAACACTACGAGCAGTACTTC
CASSKHYEQYF
>TRBJ1-5|TRBV25-1|.|.
TGTGCCAGCAGTGAATCACAGGGTTGGCAGCCCCAGCATTTT
CASSESQGWQPQHF
>TRBJ1-4|TRBV9|TRBD1|.
TGTGCCAGCAGCCGGGGACAGAGACTGAGGGCAACTAATGAAAAACTGTTTTTT
CASSRGQRLRATNEKLFF
>TRBJ2-3|TRBV18|TRBD1|once
TGTGCCAGCTCACCAACAGGGGGCACAGATACGCAGTATTTT
CASSPTGGTDTQYF
>TRBJ1-1|TRBV21-1|.|.
TGTGCCAGCAGCAAAGGAAGGGGCCCTGAAGCTTTCTTT
CASSKGRGPEAFF
>TRBJ2-7|TRBV4-3|TRBD2|.
TGCGCCAGCAGCCAAGACCCTAGCGGGAACTACGAGCAGTACTTC
CASSQDPSGNYEQYF
>TRBJ1-6|TRBV6-5|.|.
TGTGCCAGCAGAGGACAGTACTATAATTCACCCCTCCACTTT
CASRGQYYNSPLHF
>TRBJ1-5|TRBV30|.|once
TGTGCCTGGAGTCAGGCAGAGTGGGAGAGTCAGCCCCAGCATTTT
CAWSQAEWESQPQHF
>TRBJ1-3|TRBV28|TRBD1|.
TGTGCCAGCAGCCGTCTACACCGGGACAGAGGAAACACCATATATTTT
CASSRLHRDRGNTIYF
>TRBJ1-2|TRBV6-2/TRBV6-3|.|.
TGTGCCAGCAGTTACTCCGTGGGGGCAACTAACTATGGCTACACCTTC
CASSYSVGATNYGYTF
>TRBJ2-7|TRBV5-4|TRBD1|.
TGTGCCAGCAGCTTGAGGAACAGGGGTTCCTACGAGCAGTACTTC
CASSLRNRGSYEQYF
>TRBJ2-7|TRBV14|.|few
TGTGCCAGCAGCCAAGTCCCGGTGTACGAGCAGTACTTC
CASSQVPVYEQYF
>TRBJ2-5|TRBV30|.|.
TGTGCCTGGAGTGTGGCCGGGGTGAAGACCCAGTACTTC
CAWSVAGVKTQYF
>TRBJ2-7|TRBV1|.|.
TGCACCAGCAGCCAAGTATGGGACAGGGATTACGAGCAGTACTTC
CTSSQVWDRDYEQYF
>TRBJ1-2|TRBV30|.|few
TGTGCCTGGAGTTTTTGGGCAGGAATATTGGGTGGCTACACCTTC
CAWSFWAGILGGYTF
>TRBJ1-3|TRBV9|TRBD1|.
TGTGCCAGCAGCCGAATCGACAGGGCTGGAAACACCATATATTTT
CASSRIDRAGNTIYF